A single sample is the source of the 21 T cell receptor beta chains below, sequenced in a study of blood T cell repertoires in COVID-19 (dated by TCRdb to 2020 to 2021). Preparation of the library involved the immunoSEQ multiplex PCR assay. Sourced from immuneACCESS, this table was stored by TCRdb with only in-frame sequences that have V and J called. A share of the clones is absent; for the studies checked, an unresolved V gene accounts for under half, and the remainder has no known explanation. This sample comprises roughly 400,000 clones, about 88% of them detected only once. The top ten clonotypes cover 1.4% of the sample. The sample consisted of PBMCs or T cells enriched from blood (not recorded which). The receptors were gathered from a young woman who had been exposed to COVID-19.

The V call is TRBV27, the J call TRBJ2-7; no reliable D call. Trimming took off 4 bases at V and 2 bases at J, with 12 bases between the two ends. Germline CDR1 is MNHEY and CDR2 is SMNVEV (reference sequence). The CDR3 has 14 residues. The CDR3 nucleotides are TGTGCCAGCAGTTCCTCCTTCTACCCCTACGAGCAGTACTTC. Residues: CASSSSFYPYEQYF.

The V call is TRBV4-1, the J call TRBJ2-3; the D gene is possibly TRBD1 (6 bases). Germline CDR1 and CDR2: MGHRA and YSYEKL. V lost 1 base and J 5 bases, leaving 10 bases between the germline ends. This CDR3 has 14 amino acids. The CDR3 sequence is CASSQGQTGDTQYF. Here the CDR3 DNA reads TGCGCCAGCAGCCAAGGGCAGACAGGAGATACGCAGTATTTT.

As DNA, the CDR3 is TGCAGCGTTGAGGCAGGGGGCTATGGCTACACCTTC. This sequence encodes CSVEAGGYGYTF. The chain has TRBV29-1 and TRBJ1-2; 7 bases match TRBD1. V lost 3 bases to trimming and J lost 4 bases; unmatched junction nucleotides: 2. CDR1 is SQVTM, CDR2 ANQGSEA, per germline. The CDR3 totals 12 residues. Full variable domain (remainder filled in from reference TRBV29-1 and TRBJ1-2): SAVISQKPSRDICQRGTSLTIQCQVDSQVTMMFWYRQQPGQSLTLIATANQGSEATYESGFVIDKFPISRPNLTFSTLTVSNMSPEDSSIYLCSVEAGGYGYTFGSGTRLTVV.

The chain is built from TRBV18 and TRBJ1-1, with D perhaps TRBD1 (5 bases). The CDR3 is 15 amino acids. With 0 bases removed from V and 5 bases from J, the gap between germline ends came to 13 bases. Per germline, CDR1 KGHSH and CDR2 LQKENI. Here the CDR3 reads CASSPPSQGRTEAFF. The CDR3 nucleotides are TGTGCCAGCTCACCACCGAGCCAGGGAAGGACTGAAGCTTTCTTT.

This clone was seen only a few times. The V gene is TRBV29-1, the J gene TRBJ1-4; 8 bases are a match to TRBD1. J was trimmed by 5 bases and V by 6 bases; bases with no gene match: 2. The CDR3 extends over 12 amino acids. Germline lookup yields CDR1 SQVTM and CDR2 ANQGSEA. The CDR3 coding sequence is TGCAGCGTGAGGACAGGGAATGAAAAACTGTTTTTT. It encodes CSVRTGNEKLFF.

The chain is built from TRBV7-2 and TRBJ2-3, with D possibly matching TRBD1 (6 bases). Germline-derived CDR1 and CDR2 are SGHTA and FQGNSA. The ends were cut back, 4 bases at V and 4 bases at J, with 21 bases in the middle. CDR3 length: 17 residues. The CDR3 here is CASSSKGRATGADTQYF. CDR3 in DNA: TGTGCCAGCAGCTCCAAGGGGCGAGCGACAGGTGCAGATACGCAGTATTTT.

The chain joins TRBV14 to TRBJ1-2; 9 bases match TRBD1. The CDR3 extends over 15 amino acids. The germline V gene has CDR1 SGHDN and CDR2 FVKESK. Losses at the gene ends were 0 bases for V and 3 bases for J; bases not matched to a gene: 2. The CDR3 region has the DNA TGTGCCAGCAGCCAAGAGGGGACAGGGTACTATGGCTACACCTTC. It specifies CASSQEGTGYYGYTF.

The sample holds one count of this clone. This chain connects TRBV9 to TRBJ2-5; 7 nucleotides align to TRBD1. Germline-derived CDR1 and CDR2 are SGDLS and YYNGEE. The CDR3 covers 15 residues. V was pared by 2 bases and J by 2 bases, with 6 bases of the junction left unmatched. Here the CDR3 DNA reads TGTGCCAGCAGCGTCCTCGCGGACAGGCAAGAGACCCAGTACTTC. This codes for CASSVLADRQETQYF. The full variable domain, with the rest looked up from reference TRBV9 and TRBJ2-5, is DSGVTQTPKHLITATGQRVTLRCSPRSGDLSVYWYQQSLDQGLQFLIQYYNGEERAKGNILERFSAQQFPDLHSELNLSSLELGDSALYFCASSVLADRQETQYFGPGTRLLVL.

The J gene is TRBJ1-1, the V gene TRBV7-3; TRBD1 matches 8 bases. V trimming: 2 bases; J trimming: 0 bases; junction bases outside the gene matches: 5. The germline CDR1 and CDR2 sequences are SGHTA and FQGTGA. The CDR3 runs 16 residues. The CDR3 spells CASSLSDRAMNTEAFF. The CDR3 nucleotides are TGTGCCAGCAGCTTATCGGACAGGGCGATGAACACTGAAGCTTTCTTT.

V is TRBV3-1 (or the pseudogene TRBV3-2) and J is TRBJ1-5; unclear D gene. The CDR3 is made up of 15 amino acids. From germline, CDR1 is LGHDT and CDR2 YNNKEL (reference sequence). The V and J ends lost 1 base and 7 bases respectively, with 14 bases between them. This CDR3 reads CASSQGLGSRQPQHF. The CDR3 bases are TGTGCCAGCAGCCAAGGTTTGGGGAGTCGACAGCCCCAGCATTTT.

The rearrangement links TRBV29-1 to TRBJ2-7; no reliable D call. CDR1 and CDR2 (germline): SQVTM, ANQGSEA. The germline V and J ends were trimmed by 6 bases and 2 bases, with 11 bases remaining between them. The CDR3 covers 12 residues. The CDR3, as DNA: TGCAGCGTCACCAGCGTAGCCTACGAGCAGTACTTC. Translation gives CSVTSVAYEQYF.

This chain connects TRBV28 to TRBJ2-7, with 12 nucleotides matching TRBD2. This CDR3 region has 17 residues. With V trimmed by 6 bases and J by 3 bases, 12 bases remained unmatched. CDR1 and CDR2 (germline): MDHEN, SYDVKM. The CDR3 protein is CASSSGLAGRAVYEQYF. CDR3 coding DNA: TGTGCCAGCAGCAGTGGACTAGCGGGAAGGGCCGTCTACGAGCAGTACTTC.

V gene TRBV7-9 combines with J gene TRBJ1-1; 7 bases align to TRBD1. This CDR3 is 12 amino acids long. From germline, CDR1 is SEHNR and CDR2 FQNEAQ (reference sequence). J was trimmed by 10 bases and V by 4 bases; bases with no gene match: 6. The CDR3 is CASSSGPGGAFF. DNA of the CDR3: TGTGCCAGCAGCTCGGGTCCAGGGGGAGCTTTCTTT. Filled out from reference TRBV7-9 and TRBJ1-1, the complete variable domain reads DTGVSQNPRHKITKRGQNVTFRCDPISEHNRLYWYRQTLGQGPEFLTYFQNEAQLEKSRLLSDRFSAERPKGSFSTLEIQRTEQGDSAMYLCASSSGPGGAFFGQGTRLTVV.

V gene TRBV28 combines with J gene TRBJ1-1; D gene uncertain. V gave up 5 bases and J gave up 1 base, with 8 bases separating them. Per germline, CDR1 MDHEN and CDR2 SYDVKM. CDR3 length: 13 residues. The CDR3 DNA follows: TGTGCCAGCAGTCAAAGACAGAACACTGAAGCTTTCTTT. Translated, it gives CASSQRQNTEAFF.

This chain connects TRBV28 to TRBJ2-7; 12 bases line up with TRBD1. This CDR3 region has 15 residues. The germline gives CDR1 MDHEN, CDR2 SYDVKM. J was trimmed by 5 bases and V by 6 bases; bases with no gene match: 8. For the CDR3, the DNA is TGTGCCAGCAGGCCGGGACAGGGGGCGCCCCACGAGCAGTACTTC. Its protein is CASRPGQGAPHEQYF.

The chain couples TRBV11-2 to TRBJ2-7, with D uncertain. Germline loops: CDR1 SGHAT, CDR2 FQNNGV. Deletions cut 1 base from V and 0 bases from J, with 4 bases between. CDR3 length: 13 amino acids. DNA for the CDR3: TGTGCCAGCAGCTTAGGGAGCTCCTACGAGCAGTACTTC. Protein sequence: CASSLGSSYEQYF.

This rearrangement joins TRBV7-6 to TRBJ2-5; TRBD1 is a possible D gene (7 bases). Germline V lookup: CDR1 SGHVS, CDR2 FNYEAQ. V lost 7 bases and J 4 bases, leaving 19 bases between the germline ends. The CDR3 is 15 amino acids. The CDR3 reads CASNPAEQGGETQYF. The CDR3 DNA reads TGTGCCAGCAACCCCGCGGAGCAGGGGGGAGAGACCCAGTACTTC.

This clone is a singleton in its sample. The chain has TRBV12-1 and TRBJ1-1. TRBV12-1 is a pseudogene. The CDR3 runs to 16 residues. This CDR3 reads CASSFGFGRGHTEAFF. The CDR3 bases are TGTGCCAGCAGCTTTGGATTCGGGCGGGGCCACACTGAAGCTTTCTTT.

The chain couples TRBV19 to TRBJ2-7; 12 positions agree with TRBD2. V shed 6 bases and J 2 bases; nucleotides not matched to a gene: 5. The CDR3 spans 15 residues. The germline gives CDR1 LNHDA, CDR2 SQIVND (reference sequence). CDR3 DNA: TGTGCCAGTAGCCGACTAGCGGGGGTTACCTACGAGCAGTACTTC. It is translated as CASSRLAGVTYEQYF.

V gene TRBV12-3 or TRBV12-4 combines with J gene TRBJ1-2; a weak D match, TRBD1 (5 bases). The V end lost 6 bases, the J end lost 8 bases, and 10 bases lay between the germline ends. The CDR3 has 11 residues. CDR3 sequence: CASRQDTGYTF. The CDR3 DNA sequence: TGTGCCAGCAGACAGGACACAGGCTACACCTTC.

This chain links TRBV10-3 with TRBJ1-2, with D perhaps TRBD1 (6 bases). Per the germline V gene, CDR1 is ENHRY and CDR2 is SYGVKD. Trimming took 10 bases from V and 6 from J, leaving 12 bases between them. The CDR3 consists of 11 residues. For the CDR3, the DNA is TGTGCCACCAACCAGGGGAATGGCTACACCTTC. As protein: CATNQGNGYTF.